This T cell receptor (beta chain) is drawn from a study of blood T cell repertoires in COVID-19. The overall study: The study drew acute and convalescent COVID-19 samples from the United States, Italy and Spain. PBMCs, B-cell-depleted T cells, or T cells provided the cDNA or gDNA that made up the material.

Sequencing was performed with immunoSEQ multiplex PCR; in TCRdb, only in-frame clones are kept and a portion is missing. Here the sample spans 300,000 or so clones, about 84% being singletons. V dropped 6 bases and J dropped 5 bases, with 11 bases sitting between them. Germline CDR1 DFQATT, CDR2 SNEGSKA (reference sequence). The CDR3 loop spans 11 amino acids. This chain uses TRBV20-1 with TRBJ2-7, with unresolved D. The receptor's source is a woman in her forties or fifties with acute or convalescent COVID-19. Sequenced: peripheral blood. CDR3 bases: TGCAGTGCCCCAGGTCTCGACGAGCAGTACTTC. The encoded protein is CSAPGLDEQYF.